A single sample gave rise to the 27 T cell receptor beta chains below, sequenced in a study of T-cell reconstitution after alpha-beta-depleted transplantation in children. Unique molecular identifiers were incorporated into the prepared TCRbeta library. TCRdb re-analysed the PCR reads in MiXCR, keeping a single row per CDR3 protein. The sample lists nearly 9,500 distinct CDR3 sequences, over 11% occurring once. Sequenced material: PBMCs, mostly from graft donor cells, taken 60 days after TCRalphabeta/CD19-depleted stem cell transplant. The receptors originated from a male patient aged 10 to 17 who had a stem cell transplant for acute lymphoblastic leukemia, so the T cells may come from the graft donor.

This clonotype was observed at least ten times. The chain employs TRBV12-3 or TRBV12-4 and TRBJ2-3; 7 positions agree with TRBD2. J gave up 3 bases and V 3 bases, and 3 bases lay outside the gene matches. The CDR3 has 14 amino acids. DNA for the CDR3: TGTGCCAGCAGTTTCGGGGGAGGGACAGATACGCAGTATTTT. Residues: CASSFGGGTDTQYF.

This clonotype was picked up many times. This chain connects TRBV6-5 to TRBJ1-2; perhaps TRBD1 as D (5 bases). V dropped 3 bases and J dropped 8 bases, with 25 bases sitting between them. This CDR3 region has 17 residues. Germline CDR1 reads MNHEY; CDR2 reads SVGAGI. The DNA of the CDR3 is TGTGCCAGCAGTTATTTCGCGGGACTGAAGAGTGATTGGGGCTACACCTTC. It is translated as CASSYFAGLKSDWGYTF.

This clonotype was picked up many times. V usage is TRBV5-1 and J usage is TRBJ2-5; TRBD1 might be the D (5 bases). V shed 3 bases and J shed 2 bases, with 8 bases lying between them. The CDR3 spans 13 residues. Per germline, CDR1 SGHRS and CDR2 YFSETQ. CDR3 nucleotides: TGCGCCAGCAGCTCTACAGGACAAGAGACCCAGTACTTC. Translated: CASSSTGQETQYF.

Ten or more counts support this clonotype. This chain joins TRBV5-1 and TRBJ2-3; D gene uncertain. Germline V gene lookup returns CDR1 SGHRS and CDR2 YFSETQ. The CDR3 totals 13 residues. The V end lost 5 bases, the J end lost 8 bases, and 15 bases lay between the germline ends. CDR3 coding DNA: TGCGCCAGCAGAGTAAGCCCATACCTTACGCAGTATTTT. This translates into CASRVSPYLTQYF.

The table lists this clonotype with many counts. The CDR3 DNA reads as TGTGCCAGCAGCTTATCGGACTCTGGGGAAAAACTGTTTTTT. Translated: CASSLSDSGEKLFF. The J gene is TRBJ1-4, the V gene TRBV7-9; no reliable D call. V was cut by 2 bases and J by 8 bases, with 12 bases left in between. Germline V lookup: CDR1 SEHNR, CDR2 FQNEAQ (reference sequence). The CDR3 sequence is 14 residues long.

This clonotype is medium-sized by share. The CDR3 loop reads CASSWSGVQKPQHF. In DNA form, the CDR3 reads TGTGCCAGCAGCTGGTCAGGGGTACAAAAGCCCCAGCATTTT. V gene TRBV5-6 combines with J gene TRBJ1-5, with D perhaps matching TRBD1 (6 bases). Germline lookup yields CDR1 SGHDT and CDR2 YYEEEE. This CDR3 has 14 amino acids. Between the trimmed V and J ends, which lost 3 bases and 8 bases, there was a span of 15 bases.

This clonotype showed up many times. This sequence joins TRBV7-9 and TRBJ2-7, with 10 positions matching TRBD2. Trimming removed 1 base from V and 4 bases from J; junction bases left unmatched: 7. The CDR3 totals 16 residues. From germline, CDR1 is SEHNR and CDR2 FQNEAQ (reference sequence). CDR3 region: CASSLESSGRPYEQYF. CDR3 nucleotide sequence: TGTGCCAGCAGCTTAGAATCTAGCGGGAGACCTTACGAGCAGTACTTC. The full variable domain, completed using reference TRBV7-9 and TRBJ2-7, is DTGVSQNPRHKITKRGQNVTFRCDPISEHNRLYWYRQTLGQGPEFLTYFQNEAQLEKSRLLSDRFSAERPKGSFSTLEIQRTEQGDSAMYLCASSLESSGRPYEQYFGPGTRLTVT.

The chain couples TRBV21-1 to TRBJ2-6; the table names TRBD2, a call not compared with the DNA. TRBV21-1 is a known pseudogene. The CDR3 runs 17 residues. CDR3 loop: CASSKARWDFTANVLTF. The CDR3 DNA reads TGTGCCAGCAGCAAAGCTCGCTGGGACTTCACAGCCAACGTCCTGACTTTC.

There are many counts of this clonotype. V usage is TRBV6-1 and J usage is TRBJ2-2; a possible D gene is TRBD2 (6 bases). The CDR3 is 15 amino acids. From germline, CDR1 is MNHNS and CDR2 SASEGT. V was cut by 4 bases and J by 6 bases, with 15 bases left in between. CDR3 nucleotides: TGTGCCAGCAGTGGATTAGGGAGGCGCGCCGGGGAGCTGTTTTTT. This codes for CASSGLGRRAGELFF.

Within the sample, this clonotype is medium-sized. The CDR3 coding sequence is TGTGCCAGCAGCTTAGATGGACAGGGGACTAATGAAAAACTGTTTTTT. Translating gives CASSLDGQGTNEKLFF. The chain carries TRBV7-9 and TRBJ1-4, with TRBD1 matching over 9 bases. The CDR3 has 16 residues. V gave up 1 base and J gave up 2 bases; unmatched junction bases: 2. Germline lookup yields CDR1 SEHNR and CDR2 FQNEAQ (reference sequence).

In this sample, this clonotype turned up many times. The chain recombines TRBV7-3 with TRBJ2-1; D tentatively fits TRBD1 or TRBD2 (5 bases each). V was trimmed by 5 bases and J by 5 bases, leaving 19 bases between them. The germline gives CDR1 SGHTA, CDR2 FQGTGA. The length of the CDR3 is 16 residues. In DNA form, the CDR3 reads TGTGCCAGCAGCGGGGTTGGGACCAGAACGAACAATGAGCAGTTCTTC. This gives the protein CASSGVGTRTNNEQFF.

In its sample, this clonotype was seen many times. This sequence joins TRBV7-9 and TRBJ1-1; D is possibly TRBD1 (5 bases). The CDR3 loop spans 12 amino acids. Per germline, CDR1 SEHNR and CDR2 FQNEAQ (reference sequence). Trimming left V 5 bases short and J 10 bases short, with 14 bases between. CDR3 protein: CASSRRQRRAFF. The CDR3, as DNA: TGTGCCAGCAGCCGACGACAGAGGAGAGCTTTCTTT. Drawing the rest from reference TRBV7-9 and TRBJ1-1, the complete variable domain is DTGVSQNPRHKITKRGQNVTFRCDPISEHNRLYWYRQTLGQGPEFLTYFQNEAQLEKSRLLSDRFSAERPKGSFSTLEIQRTEQGDSAMYLCASSRRQRRAFFGQGTRLTVV.

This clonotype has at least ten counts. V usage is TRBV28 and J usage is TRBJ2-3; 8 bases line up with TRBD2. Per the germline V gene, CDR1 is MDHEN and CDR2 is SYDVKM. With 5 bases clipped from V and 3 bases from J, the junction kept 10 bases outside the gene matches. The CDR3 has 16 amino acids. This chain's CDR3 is CASSAPLRGATDTQYF. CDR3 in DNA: TGTGCCAGCAGTGCCCCTCTGCGGGGGGCGACAGATACGCAGTATTTT.

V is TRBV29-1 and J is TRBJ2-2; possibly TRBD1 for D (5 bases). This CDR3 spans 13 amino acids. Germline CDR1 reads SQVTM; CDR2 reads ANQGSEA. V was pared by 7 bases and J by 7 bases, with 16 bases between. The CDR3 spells CSARDRGIGELFF. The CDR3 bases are TGCAGCGCTAGGGATAGGGGCATCGGGGAGCTGTTTTTT.

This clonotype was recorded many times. This CDR3 is CASSESWDTQYF. In nucleotides, the CDR3 is TGTGCCAGCAGTGAAAGCTGGGATACGCAGTATTTT. V and J are TRBV2 and TRBJ2-3; D unclear. The V and J ends lost 2 bases and 6 bases respectively, with 6 bases between them. CDR3 size: 12 residues. Germline V gene sequence: CDR1 SNHLY, CDR2 FYNNEI.

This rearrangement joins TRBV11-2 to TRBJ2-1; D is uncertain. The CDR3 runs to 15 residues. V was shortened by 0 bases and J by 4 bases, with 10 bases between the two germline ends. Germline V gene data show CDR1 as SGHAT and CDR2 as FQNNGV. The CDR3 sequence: CASSLEGFQYNEQFF. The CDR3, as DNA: TGTGCCAGCAGCTTAGAAGGTTTCCAATACAATGAGCAGTTCTTC.

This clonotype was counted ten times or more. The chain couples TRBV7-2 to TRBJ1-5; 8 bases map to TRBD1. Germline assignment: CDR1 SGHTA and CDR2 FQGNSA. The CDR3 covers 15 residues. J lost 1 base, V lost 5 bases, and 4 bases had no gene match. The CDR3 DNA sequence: TGTGCCAGCAGCAGCGACAGGGGAAGCAATCAGCCCCAGCATTTT. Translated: CASSSDRGSNQPQHF.

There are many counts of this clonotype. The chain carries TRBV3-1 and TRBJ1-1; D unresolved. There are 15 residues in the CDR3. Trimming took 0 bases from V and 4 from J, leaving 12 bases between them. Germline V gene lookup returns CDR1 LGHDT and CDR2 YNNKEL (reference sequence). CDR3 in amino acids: CASSQDSSEFTEAFF. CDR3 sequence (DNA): TGTGCCAGCAGCCAAGATAGTTCGGAGTTCACTGAAGCTTTCTTT. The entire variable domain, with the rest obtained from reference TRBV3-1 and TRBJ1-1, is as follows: DTAVSQTPKYLVTQMGNDKSIKCEQNLGHDTMYWYKQDSKKFLKIMFSYNNKELIINETVPNRFSPKSPDKAHLNLHINSLELGDSAVYFCASSQDSSEFTEAFFGQGTRLTVV.

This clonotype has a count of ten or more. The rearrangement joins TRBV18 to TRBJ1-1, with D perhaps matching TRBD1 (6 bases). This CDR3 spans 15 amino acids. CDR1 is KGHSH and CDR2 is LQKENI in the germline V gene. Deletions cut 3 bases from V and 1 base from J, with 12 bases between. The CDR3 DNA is TGTGCCAGCTCACCGGCAGGGGTGCAGAACACTGAAGCTTTCTTT. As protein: CASSPAGVQNTEAFF.

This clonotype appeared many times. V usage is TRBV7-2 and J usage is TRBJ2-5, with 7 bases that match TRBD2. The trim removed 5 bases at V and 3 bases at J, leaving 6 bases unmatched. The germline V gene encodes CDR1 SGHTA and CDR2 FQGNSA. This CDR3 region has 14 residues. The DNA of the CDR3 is TGTGCCAGCAGCCTCGGGAGGTCCGAAGAGACCCAGTACTTC. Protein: CASSLGRSEETQYF.

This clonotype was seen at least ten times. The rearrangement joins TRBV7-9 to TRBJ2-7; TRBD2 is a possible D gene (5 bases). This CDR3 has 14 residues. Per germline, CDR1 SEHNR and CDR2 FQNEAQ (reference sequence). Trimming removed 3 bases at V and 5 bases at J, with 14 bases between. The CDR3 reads CASSFESGSHEQYF. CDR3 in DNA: TGTGCCAGCAGCTTTGAGTCGGGGTCCCACGAGCAGTACTTC. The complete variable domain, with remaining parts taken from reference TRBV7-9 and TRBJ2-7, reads DTGVSQNPRHKITKRGQNVTFRCDPISEHNRLYWYRQTLGQGPEFLTYFQNEAQLEKSRLLSDRFSAERPKGSFSTLEIQRTEQGDSAMYLCASSFESGSHEQYFGPGTRLTVT.

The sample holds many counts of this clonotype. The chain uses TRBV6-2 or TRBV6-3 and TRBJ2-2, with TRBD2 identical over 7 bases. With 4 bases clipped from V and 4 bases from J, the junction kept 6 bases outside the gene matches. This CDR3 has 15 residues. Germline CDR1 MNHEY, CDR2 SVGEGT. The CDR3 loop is CASSSRAGVTGELFF. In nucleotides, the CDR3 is TGTGCCAGCAGTTCTAGGGCGGGAGTCACCGGGGAGCTGTTTTTT.

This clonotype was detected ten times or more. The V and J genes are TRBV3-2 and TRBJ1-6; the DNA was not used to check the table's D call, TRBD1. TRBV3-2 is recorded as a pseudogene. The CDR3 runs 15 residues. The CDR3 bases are TGTGCCAGCAGCCAAGGTGACAGCCAGAATTCACCCCTCCACTTT. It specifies CASSQGDSQNSPLHF.

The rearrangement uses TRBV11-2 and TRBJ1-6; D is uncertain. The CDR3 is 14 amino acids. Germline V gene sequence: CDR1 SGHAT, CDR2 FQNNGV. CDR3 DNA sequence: TGTGTTAGCAGCTTCGATGGGAGGAATTCACCCCTCCACTTT. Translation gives CVSSFDGRNSPLHF. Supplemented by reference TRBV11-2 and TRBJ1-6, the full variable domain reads EAGVAQSPRYKIIEKRQSVAFWCNPISGHATLYWYQQILGQGPKLLIQFQNNGVVDDSQLPKDRFSAERLKGVDSTLKIQPAKLEDSAVYLCVSSFDGRNSPLHFGNGTRLTVT.

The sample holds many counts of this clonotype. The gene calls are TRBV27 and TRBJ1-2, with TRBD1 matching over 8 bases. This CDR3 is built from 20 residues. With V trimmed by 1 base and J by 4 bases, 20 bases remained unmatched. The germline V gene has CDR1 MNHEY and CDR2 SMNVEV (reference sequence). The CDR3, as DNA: TGTGCCAGCAGTTTATTGGCAGGGGGCGCAACATCCGCAATCTCCTATGGCTACACCTTC. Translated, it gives CASSLLAGGATSAISYGYTF.

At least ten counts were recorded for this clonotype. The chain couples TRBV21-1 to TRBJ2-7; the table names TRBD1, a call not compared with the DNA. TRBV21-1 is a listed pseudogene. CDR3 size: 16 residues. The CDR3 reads CASKGESRDGSYEQYF. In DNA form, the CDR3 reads TGTGCCAGCAAAGGGGAGAGTAGGGATGGATCCTACGAGCAGTACTTC.

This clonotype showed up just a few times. The CDR3 sequence: CASSGSGSDTDTQYF. CDR3 nucleotide sequence: TGTGCCAGCAGCGGTAGCGGGAGCGACACAGATACGCAGTATTTT. The chain is built from TRBV9 and TRBJ2-3; 9 nucleotides agree with TRBD2. Per germline, CDR1 SGDLS and CDR2 YYNGEE. This CDR3 spans 15 amino acids. The J segment lost 2 bases and the V segment lost 3 bases, leaving 4 bases of the junction unmatched.